One sample yielded the 10 T cell receptor beta chains listed below, sequenced in a study of shared clonotypes between healthy human individuals. Measured with immunoSEQ multiplex PCR; TCRdb has only the in-frame clones, and not every one. The table shows about 360,000 clones, with around 70% occurring only once. The sample taken for sequencing was memory CD4+ T cells sorted from blood. Subset meaning: CD45RA-negative fraction. Receptors were obtained from a man under 40 in good health.

The chain is built from TRBV18 and TRBJ2-1, with D maybe TRBD2 (5 bases). Trimming cost V 6 bases and J 9 bases, with 21 bases left between them. This CDR3 comprises 15 residues. Germline V CDR1 and CDR2: KGHSH, LQKENI. The chain's CDR3 is CASSAGRGSISEQFF. Here the CDR3 DNA reads TGTGCCAGCTCCGCCGGTCGAGGGTCGATTAGTGAGCAGTTCTTC. The full variable domain, in which reference TRBV18 and TRBJ2-1 provide the parts outside the CDR3, is NAGVMQNPRHLVRRRGQEARLRCSPMKGHSHVYWYRQLPEEGLKFMVYLQKENIIDESGMPKERFSAEFPKEGPSILRIQQVVRGDSAAYFCASSAGRGSISEQFFGPGTRLTVL.

This clone showed up just once. The V gene is TRBV7-8, the J gene TRBJ1-4, with 8 bases fitting TRBD1. V lost 5 bases and J lost 8; bases outside the gene matches: 7. The CDR3 extends over 14 amino acids. CDR1 is SGHVS, CDR2 FQNEAQ, per germline. The CDR3: CASSLGQGLEKLFF. The CDR3 DNA reads as TGTGCCAGCAGCCTCGGACAGGGTTTAGAAAAACTGTTTTTT.

V is TRBV18 and J is TRBJ2-5; D not certain. V was pared by 4 bases and J by 4 bases, with 7 bases between. The CDR3 sequence is 12 residues long. Germline V gene data show CDR1 as KGHSH and CDR2 as LQKENI. CDR3 bases: TGTGCCAGCTCACGCTCACGAGAGACCCAGTACTTC. Protein sequence: CASSRSRETQYF.

This clone has a handful of counts. CDR3 sequence reads: CASSEAKLAADTQYF. CDR3 nucleotide sequence: TGTGCCAGCAGTGAAGCAAAGCTAGCGGCGGATACGCAGTATTTT. V and J are TRBV25-1 and TRBJ2-3; 7 positions agree with TRBD2. This CDR3 is 15 amino acids long. The V gene's germline CDR1 is MGHDK and CDR2 SYGVNS. J was trimmed by 6 bases and V by 2 bases; bases with no gene match: 8.

Many counts were recorded for this clone. The chain uses TRBV18 and TRBJ2-4; maybe TRBD2 (5 bases). V lost 3 bases and J 8 bases, leaving 11 bases between the germline ends. This CDR3 is 13 amino acids long. Per germline, CDR1 KGHSH and CDR2 LQKENI. The CDR3 DNA reads as TGTGCCAGCTCACCTGAGGGAAGGTACATTCAGTACTTC. Translated, it gives CASSPEGRYIQYF.

In this sample, this clone turned up a few times. This chain connects TRBV28 to TRBJ1-4; D uncertain. Germline CDR1 and CDR2: MDHEN and SYDVKM. Trimming took off 8 bases at V and 4 bases at J, with 14 bases between the two ends. CDR3 length: 14 residues. The CDR3 region is CASAFWGVNEKLFF. In DNA form, the CDR3 reads TGTGCCAGCGCGTTTTGGGGAGTTAATGAAAAACTGTTTTTT.

V usage is TRBV7-9 and J usage is TRBJ1-1; weak D call: TRBD1 (5 bases). Trimming removed 7 bases from V and 11 bases from J, with 14 bases in between. CDR1 SEHNR and CDR2 FQNEAQ come from the germline V gene (reference sequence). The CDR3 runs 11 residues. The CDR3 protein is CASMGLDMAFF. The CDR3 DNA reads as TGTGCCAGCATGGGGTTGGACATGGCTTTCTTT.

This chain links TRBV6-6 with TRBJ2-5, with 8 bases fitting TRBD1. V was clipped by 8 bases and J by 1 base; unmatched bases: 12. Germline CDR1 reads MNHNY; CDR2 reads SVGAGI (reference sequence). The CDR3 loop spans 16 amino acids. The CDR3 sequence: CASSFQGAMAQETQYF. The CDR3 nucleotides are TGTGCCAGCTCCTTTCAGGGGGCGATGGCCCAAGAGACCCAGTACTTC.

This sequence joins TRBV21-1 and TRBJ1-5; the table's D gene call, TRBD1, was not cross checked with the DNA. TRBV21-1 is deemed a pseudogene. There are 16 residues in the CDR3. The CDR3 DNA is TGTGCCAGCAGCAAACACGGGACAGGGGGTAATCAGCCCCAGCATTTT. Amino acid sequence: CASSKHGTGGNQPQHF.

The rearrangement uses TRBV5-4 and TRBJ2-3; D not resolved. Germline assignment: CDR1 SGHNT and CDR2 YYREEE (reference sequence). Between the trimmed V and J ends, which lost 4 bases and 1 base, there was a span of 13 bases. The CDR3 runs to 15 residues. The chain's CDR3 is CASSLFPVGTDTQYF. The CDR3 DNA follows: TGTGCCAGCAGCCTGTTTCCAGTCGGCACAGATACGCAGTATTTT.